What follows are 6 T cell receptor beta chains derived from one specimen sequenced in a study of response to subunit inactivated influenza vaccine. TCRdb recomputed calls from the RT-PCR reads with MiXCR, one row per CDR3 protein. The data show under 750,000 distinct CDR3 sequences, about 10% seen once. The material was PBMCs from blood, obtained on the day of vaccination. These receptors came from a middle-aged man who received an inactivated influenza vaccine.

J is TRBJ2-1 and V is TRBV12-3 or TRBV12-4; D is tentatively TRBD1 or TRBD2 (5 bases each). The CDR3 spans 13 residues. V was clipped by 11 bases and J by 9 bases, with 20 bases between them. In DNA form, the CDR3 reads TGTGCCTGCACGCCGGGACCAACGGGTGAGCAGTTCTTC. It yields the protein CACTPGPTGEQFF.

This clonotype was recorded many times. The chain combines TRBV6-5 with TRBJ2-1, with a tentative D call TRBD2 (6 bases). Germline CDR1 MNHEY, CDR2 SVGAGI. The V and J ends lost 0 bases and 6 bases respectively, with 15 bases between them. There are 16 residues in the CDR3. CDR3 residues: CASSYSPGGQLNEQFF. The CDR3 nucleotides are TGTGCCAGCAGTTACTCCCCCGGGGGTCAACTCAATGAGCAGTTCTTC.

This CDR3 reads CAISESMDRGAGGELFF. DNA of the CDR3: TGTGCCATCAGTGAGTCAATGGACAGGGGTGCAGGCGGGGAGCTGTTTTTT. This chain joins TRBV10-3 and TRBJ2-2; 9 bases are a match to TRBD1. V was clipped by 0 bases and J by 7 bases; unmatched bases: 9. This CDR3 has 17 residues. Germline V CDR1 and CDR2: ENHRY, SYGVKD.

The chain is built from TRBV4-1 and TRBJ1-5; D perhaps matches TRBD1 (6 bases). Germline assignment: CDR1 MGHRA and CDR2 YSYEKL. V was trimmed by 5 bases and J by 10 bases, leaving 21 bases between them. This CDR3 spans 15 amino acids. CDR3 sequence reads: CASSDRDTLGGPQHF. CDR3 coding DNA: TGCGCCAGCAGCGATCGGGACACCCTGGGGGGACCCCAGCATTTT.

The chain is built from TRBV2 and TRBJ2-4; possibly TRBD2 for D (5 bases). V was pared by 6 bases and J by 11 bases, with 23 bases between. The CDR3 runs to 15 residues. CDR1 is SNHLY and CDR2 is FYNNEI in the germline V gene. DNA for the CDR3: TGTGCCAGCAGGGACGCCTCCTTCGGGGATATTGTTCAGTACTTC. Amino acid sequence: CASRDASFGDIVQYF.

This clonotype was observed once. This chain joins TRBV5-1 and TRBJ2-7, with TRBD1 matching 9 bases. This CDR3 is built from 14 residues. Germline CDR1 and CDR2: SGHRS and YFSETQ. The V segment lost 3 bases and the J segment 3 bases; nucleotides outside the gene matches: 4. The CDR3 spells CASSSRTGDYEQYF. The CDR3 region has the DNA TGCGCCAGCAGCTCCAGGACAGGGGACTACGAGCAGTACTTC.